Below, 5 T cell receptor beta chains from the same sample are listed, as sequenced in a study of T cell responses to AZD1222 COVID-19 vaccine. Here immunoSEQ multiplex PCR was the method, and the copy in TCRdb shows in-frame clones only, minus some. The sample holds 120,000 to 150,000 clones, more than 70% seen once. The sample in question was peripheral blood, obtained 28 days after the second AZD1222 dose. The receptors shown here come from an adult who received the AZD1222 COVID-19 vaccine.

The genes are TRBV7-8 and TRBJ1-5, with unresolved D. The CDR3 totals 13 residues. Between the trimmed V and J ends, which lost 5 bases and 7 bases, there was a span of 12 bases. Germline V gives CDR1 SGHVS, CDR2 FQNEAQ. The CDR3 DNA reads as TGTGCCAGCAGCCGCGGACCGGAGCAGCCCCAGCATTTT. The encoded protein is CASSRGPEQPQHF.

J is TRBJ2-1 and V is TRBV24-1, with D perhaps assigned TRBD1 or TRBD2 (5 bases each). Germline assignment: CDR1 KGHDR and CDR2 SFDVKD. The CDR3 covers 12 residues. Trimming removed 4 bases at V and 12 bases at J, with 12 bases between. The CDR3 nucleotides are TGTGCCACCAGTGACCGGGGCTTTGGGCAGTTCTTC. It specifies CATSDRGFGQFF.

This clone was counted once. The chain carries TRBV5-6 and TRBJ2-7; the D gene is possibly TRBD1 (7 bases). The CDR3 has 16 amino acids. Germline V gene sequence: CDR1 SGHDT, CDR2 YYEEEE. Trimming pared 4 bases from V and 2 bases from J, leaving 19 bases between. The CDR3 spells CASSAPRGTETYEQYF. CDR3 sequence (DNA): TGTGCCAGCAGCGCTCCCCGGGGGACAGAAACCTACGAGCAGTACTTC.

This chain joins TRBV18 and TRBJ1-2, with D uncertain. V was shortened by 4 bases and J by 0 bases, with 15 bases between the two germline ends. Germline V lookup: CDR1 KGHSH, CDR2 LQKENI. This CDR3 comprises 16 residues. For the CDR3, the DNA is TGTGCCAGCTCACTCTCCCGTGGAGAAGCTAACTATGGCTACACCTTC. As protein: CASSLSRGEANYGYTF.

The CDR3 reads CASSLDGRGEDTQYF. CDR3 coding DNA: TGTGCCAGCAGCTTAGACGGCAGGGGCGAAGATACGCAGTATTTT. J is TRBJ2-3 and V is TRBV7-9; tentative D call: TRBD1 (6 bases). The ends were cut back, 1 base at V and 5 bases at J, with 13 bases in the middle. CDR1 and CDR2 (germline): SEHNR, FQNEAQ (reference sequence). The CDR3 covers 15 residues.